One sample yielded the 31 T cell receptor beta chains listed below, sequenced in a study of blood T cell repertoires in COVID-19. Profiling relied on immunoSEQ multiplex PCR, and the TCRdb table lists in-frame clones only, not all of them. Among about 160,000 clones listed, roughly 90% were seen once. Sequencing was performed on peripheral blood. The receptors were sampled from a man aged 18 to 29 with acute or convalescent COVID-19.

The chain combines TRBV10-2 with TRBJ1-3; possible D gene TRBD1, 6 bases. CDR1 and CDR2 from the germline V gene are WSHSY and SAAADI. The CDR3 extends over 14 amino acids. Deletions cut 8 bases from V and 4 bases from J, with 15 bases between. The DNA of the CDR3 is TGCGCCAGCGGGACCGTCGACAGGGGAAACACCATATATTTT. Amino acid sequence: CASGTVDRGNTIYF.

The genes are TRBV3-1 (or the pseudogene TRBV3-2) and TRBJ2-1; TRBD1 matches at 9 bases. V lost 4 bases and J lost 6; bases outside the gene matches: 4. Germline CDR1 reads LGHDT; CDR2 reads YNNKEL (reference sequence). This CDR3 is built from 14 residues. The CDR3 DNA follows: TGTGCCAGCAGCCCTCAGACAGGGGGCAATGAGCAGTTCTTC. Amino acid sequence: CASSPQTGGNEQFF.

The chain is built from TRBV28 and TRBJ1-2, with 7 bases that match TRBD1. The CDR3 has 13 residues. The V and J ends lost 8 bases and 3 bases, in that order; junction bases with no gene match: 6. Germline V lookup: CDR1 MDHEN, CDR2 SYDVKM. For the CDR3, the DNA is TGTGCCAGCGGGGGAGACAGGGACTATGGCTACACCTTC. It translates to CASGGDRDYGYTF.

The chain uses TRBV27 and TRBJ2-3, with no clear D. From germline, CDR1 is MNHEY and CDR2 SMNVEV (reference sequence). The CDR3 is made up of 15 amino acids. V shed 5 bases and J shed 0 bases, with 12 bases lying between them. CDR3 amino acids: CASSPTLLSTDTQYF. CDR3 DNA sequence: TGTGCCAGCAGTCCAACTTTGCTTAGCACAGATACGCAGTATTTT.

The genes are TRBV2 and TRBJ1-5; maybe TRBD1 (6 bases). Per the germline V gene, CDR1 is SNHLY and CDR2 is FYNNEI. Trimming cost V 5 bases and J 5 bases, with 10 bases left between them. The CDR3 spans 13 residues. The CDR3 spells CASSLQGDQPQHF. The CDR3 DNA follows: TGTGCCAGCAGTTTACAGGGCGATCAGCCCCAGCATTTT.

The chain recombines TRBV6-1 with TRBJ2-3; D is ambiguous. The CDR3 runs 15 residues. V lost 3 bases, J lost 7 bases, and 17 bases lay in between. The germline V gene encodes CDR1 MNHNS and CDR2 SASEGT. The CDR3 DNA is TGTGCCAGCAGTGATGTTCTGAAGGAGTGGAATACGCAGTATTTT. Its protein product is CASSDVLKEWNTQYF.

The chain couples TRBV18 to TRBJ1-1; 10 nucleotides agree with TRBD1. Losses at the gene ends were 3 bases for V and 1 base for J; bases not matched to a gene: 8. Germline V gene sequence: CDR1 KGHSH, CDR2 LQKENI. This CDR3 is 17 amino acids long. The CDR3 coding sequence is TGTGCCAGCTCACCTTTTGGGACAGGGGCGGGGAACACTGAAGCTTTCTTT. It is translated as CASSPFGTGAGNTEAFF. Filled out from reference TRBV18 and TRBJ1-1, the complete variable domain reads NAGVMQNPRHLVRRRGQEARLRCSPMKGHSHVYWYRQLPEEGLKFMVYLQKENIIDESGMPKERFSAEFPKEGPSILRIQQVVRGDSAAYFCASSPFGTGAGNTEAFFGQGTRLTVV.

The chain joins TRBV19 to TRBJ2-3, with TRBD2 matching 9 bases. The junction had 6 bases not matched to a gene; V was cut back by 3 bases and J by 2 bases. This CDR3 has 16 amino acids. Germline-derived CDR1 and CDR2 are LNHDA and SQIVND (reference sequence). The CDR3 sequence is CASSIRASGNTDTQYF. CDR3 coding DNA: TGTGCCAGTAGTATTAGGGCTAGCGGGAACACAGATACGCAGTATTTT.

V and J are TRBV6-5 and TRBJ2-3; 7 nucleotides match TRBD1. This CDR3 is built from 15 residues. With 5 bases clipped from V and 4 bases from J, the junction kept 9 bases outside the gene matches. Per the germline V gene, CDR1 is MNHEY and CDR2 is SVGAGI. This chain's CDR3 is CASSRQGLGSDTQYF. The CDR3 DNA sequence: TGTGCCAGCAGTCGACAGGGCCTCGGTTCAGATACGCAGTATTTT.

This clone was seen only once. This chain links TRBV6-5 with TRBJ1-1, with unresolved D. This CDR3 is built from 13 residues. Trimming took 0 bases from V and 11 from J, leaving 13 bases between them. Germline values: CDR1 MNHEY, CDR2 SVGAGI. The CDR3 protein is CASSYSPATWAFF. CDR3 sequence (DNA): TGTGCCAGCAGTTACTCCCCAGCGACTTGGGCTTTCTTT.

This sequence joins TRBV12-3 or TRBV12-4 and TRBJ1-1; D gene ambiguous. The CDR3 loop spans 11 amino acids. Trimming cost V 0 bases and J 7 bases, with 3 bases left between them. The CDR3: CASSLAREAFF. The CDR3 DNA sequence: TGTGCCAGCAGTTTAGCGCGTGAAGCTTTCTTT.

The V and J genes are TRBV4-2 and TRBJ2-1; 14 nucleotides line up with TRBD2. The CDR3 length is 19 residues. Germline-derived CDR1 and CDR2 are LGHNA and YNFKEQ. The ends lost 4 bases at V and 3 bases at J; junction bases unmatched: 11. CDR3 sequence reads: CASSLGTSGRVQFYNEQFF. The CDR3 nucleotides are TGTGCCAGCAGCCTCGGGACTAGCGGGAGAGTACAATTCTACAATGAGCAGTTCTTC.

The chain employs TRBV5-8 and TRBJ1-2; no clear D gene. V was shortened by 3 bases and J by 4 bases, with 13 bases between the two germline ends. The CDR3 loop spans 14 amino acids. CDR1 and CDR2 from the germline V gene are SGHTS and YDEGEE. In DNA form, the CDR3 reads TGTGCCAGCAGCTCAGGAGGTCTAGGCTATGGCTACACCTTC. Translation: CASSSGGLGYGYTF.

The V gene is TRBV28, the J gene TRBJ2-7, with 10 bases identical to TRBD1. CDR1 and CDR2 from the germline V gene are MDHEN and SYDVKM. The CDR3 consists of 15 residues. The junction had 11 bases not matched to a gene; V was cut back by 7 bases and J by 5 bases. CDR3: CASIQTGTGDHEQYF. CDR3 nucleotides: TGTGCCAGCATCCAGACCGGGACAGGGGACCACGAGCAGTACTTC.

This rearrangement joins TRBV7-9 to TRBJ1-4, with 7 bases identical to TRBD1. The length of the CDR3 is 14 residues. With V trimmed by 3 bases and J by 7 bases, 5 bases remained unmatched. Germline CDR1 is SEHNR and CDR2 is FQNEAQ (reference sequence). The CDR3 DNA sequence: TGTGCCAGCAGCTTCGGCCAGGGGGGTGAAAAACTGTTTTTT. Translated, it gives CASSFGQGGEKLFF.

This CDR3 is CASSTGPNTEAFF. DNA of the CDR3: TGTGCCAGCTCGACAGGGCCGAACACTGAAGCTTTCTTT. The chain combines TRBV18 with TRBJ1-1; 7 bases agree with TRBD1. Germline lookup yields CDR1 KGHSH and CDR2 LQKENI. V dropped 6 bases and J dropped 1; count of bases not matched to a gene: 2. The CDR3 consists of 13 residues.

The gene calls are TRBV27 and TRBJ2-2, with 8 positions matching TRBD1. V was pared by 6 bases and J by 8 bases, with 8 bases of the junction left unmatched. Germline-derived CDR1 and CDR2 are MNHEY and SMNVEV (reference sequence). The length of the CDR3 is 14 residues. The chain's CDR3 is CASSRGQGLGELFF. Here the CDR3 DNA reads TGTGCCAGCAGCCGTGGACAGGGACTGGGGGAGCTGTTTTTT.

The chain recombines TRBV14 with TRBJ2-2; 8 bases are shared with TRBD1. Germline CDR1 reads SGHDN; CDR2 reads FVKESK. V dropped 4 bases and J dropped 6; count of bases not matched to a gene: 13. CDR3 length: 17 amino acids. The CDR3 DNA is TGTGCCAGCAGCCCTCTGGCCCGGACAGGGCACGCCGGGGAGCTGTTTTTT. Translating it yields CASSPLARTGHAGELFF.

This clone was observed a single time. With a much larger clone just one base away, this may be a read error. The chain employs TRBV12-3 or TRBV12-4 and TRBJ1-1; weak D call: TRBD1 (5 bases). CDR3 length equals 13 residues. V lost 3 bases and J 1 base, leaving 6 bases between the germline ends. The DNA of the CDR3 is TGTGCCAGCAGTTTTGGGGCGAACACTGAAGCTTTCTTT. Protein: CASSFGANTEAFF.

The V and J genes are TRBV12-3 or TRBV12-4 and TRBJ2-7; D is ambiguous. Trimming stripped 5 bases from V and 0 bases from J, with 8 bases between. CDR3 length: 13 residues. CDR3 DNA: TGTGCCAGCAGTCCACGGAGCTCCTACGAGCAGTACTTC. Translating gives CASSPRSSYEQYF.

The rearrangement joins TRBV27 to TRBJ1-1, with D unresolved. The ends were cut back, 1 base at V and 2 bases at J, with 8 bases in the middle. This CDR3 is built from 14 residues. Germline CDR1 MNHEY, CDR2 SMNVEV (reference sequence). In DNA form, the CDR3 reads TGTGCCAGCAGTTTATGGGCAGGAAACACTGAAGCTTTCTTT. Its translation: CASSLWAGNTEAFF.

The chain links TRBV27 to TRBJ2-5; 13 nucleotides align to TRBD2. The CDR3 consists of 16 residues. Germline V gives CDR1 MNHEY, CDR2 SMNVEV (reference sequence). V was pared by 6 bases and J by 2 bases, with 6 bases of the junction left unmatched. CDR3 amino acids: CASRALGLAGQETQYF. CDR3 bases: TGTGCCAGCAGGGCCTTGGGACTAGCGGGACAAGAGACCCAGTACTTC.

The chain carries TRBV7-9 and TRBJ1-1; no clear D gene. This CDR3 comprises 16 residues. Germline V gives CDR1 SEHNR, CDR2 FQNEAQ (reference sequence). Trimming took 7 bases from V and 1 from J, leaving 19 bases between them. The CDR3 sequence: CASIHPAVTANTEAFF. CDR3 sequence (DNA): TGTGCCAGCATCCACCCCGCGGTTACGGCGAACACTGAAGCTTTCTTT.

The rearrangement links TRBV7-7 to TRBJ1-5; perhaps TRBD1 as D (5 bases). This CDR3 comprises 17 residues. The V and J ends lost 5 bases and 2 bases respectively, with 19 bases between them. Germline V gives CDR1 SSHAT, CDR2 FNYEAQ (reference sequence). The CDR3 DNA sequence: TGTGCCAGCAGCCCCACCCGGGGGGATAAGGGCAATCAGCCCCAGCATTTT. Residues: CASSPTRGDKGNQPQHF.

The CDR3 DNA reads as TGTGCCAGCAGTATTGGAACCGGGACAGCATATGGCTACACCTTC. It yields the protein CASSIGTGTAYGYTF. The genes are TRBV6-5 and TRBJ1-2; TRBD1 matches 7 bases. The CDR3 extends over 15 amino acids. Per germline, CDR1 MNHEY and CDR2 SVGAGI. J lost 5 bases, V lost 5 bases, and 11 bases had no gene match.

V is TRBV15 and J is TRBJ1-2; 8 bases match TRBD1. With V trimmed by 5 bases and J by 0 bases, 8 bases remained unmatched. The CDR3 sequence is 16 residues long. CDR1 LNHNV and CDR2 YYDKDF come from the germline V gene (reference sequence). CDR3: CATSPRTGKANYGYTF. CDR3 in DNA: TGTGCCACCAGCCCCCGGACAGGGAAAGCTAACTATGGCTACACCTTC.

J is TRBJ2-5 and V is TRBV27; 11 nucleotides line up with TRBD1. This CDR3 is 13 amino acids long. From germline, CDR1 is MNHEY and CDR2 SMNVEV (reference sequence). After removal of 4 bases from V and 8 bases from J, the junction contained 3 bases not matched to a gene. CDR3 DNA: TGTGCCAGCAGTTATGGGACAGGGGGTACCCAGTACTTC. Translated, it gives CASSYGTGGTQYF.

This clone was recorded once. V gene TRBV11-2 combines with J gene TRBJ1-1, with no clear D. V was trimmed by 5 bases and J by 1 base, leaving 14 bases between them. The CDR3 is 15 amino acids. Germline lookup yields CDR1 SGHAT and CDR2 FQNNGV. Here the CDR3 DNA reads TGTGCCAGCAGCCTCCACTCAGAGGCGAACACTGAAGCTTTCTTT. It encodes CASSLHSEANTEAFF.

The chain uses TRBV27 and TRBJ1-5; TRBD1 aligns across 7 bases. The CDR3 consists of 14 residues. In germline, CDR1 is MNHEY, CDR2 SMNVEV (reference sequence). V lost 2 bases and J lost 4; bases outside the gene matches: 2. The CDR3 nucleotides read TGTGCCAGCAGTTTAAGGGACAGAAATCAGCCCCAGCATTTT. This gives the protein CASSLRDRNQPQHF.

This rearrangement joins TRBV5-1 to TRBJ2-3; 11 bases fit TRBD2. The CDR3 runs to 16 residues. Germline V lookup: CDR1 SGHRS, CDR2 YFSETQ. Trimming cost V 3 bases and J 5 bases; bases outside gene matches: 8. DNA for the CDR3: TGCGCCAGCAGCTCCCGACTAGCGGGGTATGGAGATACGCAGTATTTT. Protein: CASSSRLAGYGDTQYF.

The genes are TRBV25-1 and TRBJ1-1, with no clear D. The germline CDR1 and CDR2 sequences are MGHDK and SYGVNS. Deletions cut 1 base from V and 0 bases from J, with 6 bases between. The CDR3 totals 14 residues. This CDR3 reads CASSELNLNTEAFF. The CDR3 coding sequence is TGTGCCAGCAGTGAATTGAACTTGAACACTGAAGCTTTCTTT.